The 18 T cell receptor beta chains listed next were all sequenced from one sample in a study of T cell responses to AZD1222 COVID-19 vaccine (dated by TCRdb to the early 2020s). The library relied on the immunoSEQ multiplex PCR assay. TCRdb stores this immuneACCESS table with in-frame sequences only. Part of the clones is absent; in the studies checked, under half of the shortfall reflects unresolved V genes, and no reason is known for the rest. The sample data list 150,000 to 200,000 clones, and around 90% of these were observed just once. The ten largest clones capture around 1.5% of the sample. The time point label, as the study defines it: baseline before first vaccination. This specimen consisted of peripheral blood, obtained on day 0 of AZD1222 vaccination. The receptors originated from an adult in good health.

The J gene is TRBJ2-5, the V gene TRBV19; a possible D gene is TRBD1 (7 bases). Germline assignment: CDR1 LNHDA and CDR2 SQIVND (reference sequence). V gave up 3 bases and J gave up 5 bases, with 28 bases separating them. The CDR3 covers 19 residues. Here the CDR3 reads CASSMTPGGTRAQGETQYF. For the CDR3, the DNA is TGTGCCAGTAGTATGACCCCGGGCGGGACAAGGGCACAGGGGGAGACCCAGTACTTC. Together with reference TRBV19 and TRBJ2-5, the CDR3 gives the full variable domain: DGGITQSPKYLFRKEGQNVTLSCEQNLNHDAMYWYRQDPGQGLRLIYYSQIVNDFQKGDIAEGYSVSREKKESFPLTVTSAQKNPTAFYLCASSMTPGGTRAQGETQYFGPGTRLLVL.

CDR3 nucleotide sequence: TGTGCCAGCTCACTTTCTTATACGGGCGGCTACACCTTC. The encoded protein is CASSLSYTGGYTF. The rearrangement uses TRBV18 and TRBJ1-2, with D unresolved. The germline gives CDR1 KGHSH, CDR2 LQKENI. V dropped 4 bases and J dropped 8 bases, with 14 bases sitting between them. The CDR3 is made up of 13 amino acids.

The CDR3 region has the DNA TGTGCCAGCTCTCCTACAGGGCCGAACACTGAAGCTTTCTTT. Its protein is CASSPTGPNTEAFF. The rearrangement joins TRBV18 to TRBJ1-1; maybe TRBD1 (6 bases). Trimming cost V 6 bases and J 1 base, with 12 bases left between them. This CDR3 region has 14 residues. Germline V lookup: CDR1 KGHSH, CDR2 LQKENI.

This chain links TRBV25-1 with TRBJ2-6, with D possibly TRBD2 on 6 matching bases. Trimming took 3 bases from V and 2 from J, leaving 11 bases between them. Germline-derived CDR1 and CDR2 are MGHDK and SYGVNS. This CDR3 spans 16 amino acids. CDR3 amino acids: CASSELGLTGANVLTF. The DNA of the CDR3 is TGTGCCAGCAGTGAGTTAGGACTAACTGGGGCCAACGTCCTGACTTTC.

CDR3 sequence reads: CASSLANRGSAEAFF. CDR3 sequence (DNA): TGTGCCAGCAGCTTGGCTAACAGGGGGTCTGCTGAAGCTTTCTTT. This sequence joins TRBV5-6 and TRBJ1-1, with 8 bases aligning to TRBD1. With V trimmed by 0 bases and J by 6 bases, 7 bases remained unmatched. The CDR3 runs to 15 residues. CDR1 and CDR2 from the germline V gene are SGHDT and YYEEEE.

The chain links TRBV11-2 to TRBJ2-4, with D tentatively TRBD2 (7 bases). The germline gives CDR1 SGHAT, CDR2 FQNNGV. This CDR3 comprises 17 residues. Trimming removed 5 bases at V and 0 bases at J, with 17 bases between. CDR3 in amino acids: CASSQRGGYLAKNIQYF. The CDR3 DNA follows: TGTGCCAGCAGCCAGAGGGGGGGATATCTAGCCAAAAACATTCAGTACTTC. Combining the CDR3 with reference TRBV11-2 and TRBJ2-4 gives the whole variable domain EAGVAQSPRYKIIEKRQSVAFWCNPISGHATLYWYQQILGQGPKLLIQFQNNGVVDDSQLPKDRFSAERLKGVDSTLKIQPAKLEDSAVYLCASSQRGGYLAKNIQYFGAGTRLSVL.

V and J are TRBV19 and TRBJ1-6; TRBD1 matches 8 bases. Germline trimming cut 6 bases from V and 9 bases from J; bases unmatched to any gene: 7. The CDR3 contains 14 residues. Germline V CDR1 and CDR2: LNHDA, SQIVND (reference sequence). The chain's CDR3 is CASRTGDETSPLHF. In DNA, the CDR3 is TGTGCCAGTAGGACAGGGGATGAAACTTCACCCCTCCACTTT.

DNA of the CDR3: TGTGCCAGCAGTGAATGGTTGGGTTTCACATACGAGCAGTACTTC. Translating it yields CASSEWLGFTYEQYF. The chain carries TRBV2 and TRBJ2-7; no firm D call. V lost 2 bases and J 4 bases, leaving 15 bases between the germline ends. CDR3 length: 15 amino acids. From germline, CDR1 is SNHLY and CDR2 FYNNEI.

This chain uses TRBV19 with TRBJ2-7, with 15 bases identical to TRBD2. V trimming: 5 bases; J trimming: 9 bases; junction bases outside the gene matches: 20. The CDR3 runs 19 residues. The germline V gene has CDR1 LNHDA and CDR2 SQIVND (reference sequence). In nucleotides, the CDR3 is TGTGCCAGTAGTCCGAGGGGGGTCCCGGGACTAGCGGGAGGCCCCCCGCAGTACTTC. This codes for CASSPRGVPGLAGGPPQYF.

In DNA form, the CDR3 reads TGCGCCAGCAGCACATCGAGCCGGGGAGATGGCTACACCTTC. It codes for CASSTSSRGDGYTF. The genes are TRBV5-1 and TRBJ1-2; D gene uncertain. Germline CDR1 is SGHRS and CDR2 is YFSETQ. The CDR3 totals 14 residues. Trimming cost V 4 bases and J 6 bases, with 16 bases left between them.

This chain connects TRBV18 to TRBJ1-6; D ambiguous. Germline-derived CDR1 and CDR2 are KGHSH and LQKENI. V lost 6 bases and J 4 bases, leaving 10 bases between the germline ends. The CDR3 has 14 amino acids. CDR3 coding DNA: TGTGCCAGCTCCTCCGGACGGTATAATTCACCCCTCCACTTT. Its translation: CASSSGRYNSPLHF.

This clone is medium-sized within its sample. The V gene is TRBV3-1 (or the pseudogene TRBV3-2), the J gene TRBJ1-5; TRBD1 matches 7 bases. The CDR3 totals 14 residues. V trimming: 4 bases; J trimming: 2 bases; junction bases outside the gene matches: 2. Germline V gene sequence: CDR1 LGHDT, CDR2 YNNKEL (reference sequence). The CDR3 sequence is CASSPTGGNQPQHF. Written as DNA, the CDR3 is TGTGCCAGCAGCCCTACAGGGGGCAATCAGCCCCAGCATTTT.

The rearrangement joins TRBV6-5 to TRBJ2-5, with D tentatively TRBD2 (7 bases). CDR3 length: 15 residues. Trimming took 2 bases from V and 5 from J, leaving 15 bases between them. Looked up from germline, CDR1 is MNHEY and CDR2 is SVGAGI. CDR3 coding DNA: TGTGCCAGCAGTTACGGGGGGGCCCCCCTGGAGACCCAGTACTTC. It translates to CASSYGGAPLETQYF.

The genes are TRBV7-8 and TRBJ2-5; weak D call: TRBD1 (6 bases). The CDR3 consists of 13 residues. Germline CDR1 reads SGHVS; CDR2 reads FQNEAQ. V was trimmed by 5 bases and J by 2 bases, leaving 9 bases between them. The CDR3 coding sequence is TGTGCCAGCAGCGCAGGACAGCAAGAGACCCAGTACTTC. Translated: CASSAGQQETQYF.

This rearrangement joins TRBV10-1 to TRBJ2-1; the match to TRBD2 covers 9 bases. The CDR3 runs 16 residues. V trimming: 6 bases; J trimming: 0 bases; junction bases outside the gene matches: 6. Germline V gene sequence: CDR1 WNHNN, CDR2 SYGVQD (reference sequence). The CDR3 nucleotides are TGCGCCAGCAGCCATTGGCGGGGGGGCTCCTACAATGAGCAGTTCTTC. Residues: CASSHWRGGSYNEQFF.

The chain employs TRBV5-4 and TRBJ2-2; 9 bases map to TRBD2. The CDR3 has 16 residues. CDR1 and CDR2 (germline): SGHNT, YYREEE (reference sequence). After removal of 2 bases from V and 7 bases from J, the junction contained 9 bases not matched to a gene. CDR3 nucleotides: TGTGCCAGCAGCTTAGGGCTAGCGGGATCGGGCGGGGAGCTGTTTTTT. It specifies CASSLGLAGSGGELFF.

The chain employs TRBV6-2 or TRBV6-3 and TRBJ2-7, with D perhaps TRBD1 or TRBD2 (6 bases each). V gave up 4 bases and J gave up 3 bases, with 13 bases separating them. The CDR3 is 14 residues long. Germline V CDR1 and CDR2: MNHEY, SVGEGT. The CDR3 region has the DNA TGTGCCAGCAGTTCCCGCAGGGGACTCTACGAGCAGTACTTC. Protein sequence: CASSSRRGLYEQYF.

The chain uses TRBV25-1 and TRBJ2-6, with D perhaps TRBD1 (6 bases). The V gene's germline CDR1 is MGHDK and CDR2 SYGVNS. The V and J ends lost 4 bases and 0 bases respectively, with 10 bases between them. CDR3 length: 16 amino acids. This CDR3 is CASSGQGTSGANVLTF. DNA for the CDR3: TGTGCCAGCAGTGGGCAGGGGACCTCTGGGGCCAACGTCCTGACTTTC.